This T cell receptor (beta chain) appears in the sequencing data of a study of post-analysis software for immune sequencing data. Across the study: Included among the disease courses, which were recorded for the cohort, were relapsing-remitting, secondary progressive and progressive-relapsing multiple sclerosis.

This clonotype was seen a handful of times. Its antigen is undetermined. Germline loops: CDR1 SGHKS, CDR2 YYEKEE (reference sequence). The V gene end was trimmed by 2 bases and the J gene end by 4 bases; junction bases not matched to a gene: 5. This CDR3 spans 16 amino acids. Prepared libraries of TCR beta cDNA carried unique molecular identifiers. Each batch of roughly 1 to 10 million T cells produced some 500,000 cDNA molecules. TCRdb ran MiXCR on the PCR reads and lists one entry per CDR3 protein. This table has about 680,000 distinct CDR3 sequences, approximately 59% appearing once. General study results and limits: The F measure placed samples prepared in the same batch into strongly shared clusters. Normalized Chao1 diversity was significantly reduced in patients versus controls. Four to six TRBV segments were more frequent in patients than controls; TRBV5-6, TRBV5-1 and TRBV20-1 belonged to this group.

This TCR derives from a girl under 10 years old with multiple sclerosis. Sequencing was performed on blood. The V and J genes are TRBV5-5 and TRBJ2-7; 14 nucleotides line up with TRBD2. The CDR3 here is CASSFRTSGRSYEQYF. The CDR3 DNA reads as TGTGCCAGCAGCTTCAGGACTAGCGGGAGGTCATACGAGCAGTACTTC.